A selection of T cell receptor beta chains follows, all from one sample in a study of blood T cell repertoires in COVID-19. Some clones are missing from TCRdb's copy, which holds only in-frame ones; the method was immunoSEQ multiplex PCR. The sample records 130,000 to 150,000 clones, about four fifths being singletons. The sequenced sample was peripheral blood. These receptors all come from a human donor in a cohort sampled during active COVID-19. CDR3s include the opening cysteine and the closing phenylalanine or tryptophan. Fields, in order: J gene, V gene, D gene, clone size, CDR3 DNA, CDR3 protein. D genes are given only for firm matches. A clone size is listed for some rows: how often the clone was seen (once, few, many), or a class if it is expanded.

j_gene: TRBJ1-4
v_gene: TRBV11-2
d_gene: .
abundance: .
CDR3nt: TGTGCCAGCAGCTTAGATCCAGCGGGAGCCGATGAAAAACTGTTTTTT
CDR3aa: CASSLDPAGADEKLFF

j_gene: TRBJ2-1
v_gene: TRBV7-2
d_gene: TRBD2
abundance: few
CDR3nt: TGTGCCAGCAAGCCTAGCGGCTACAATGAGCAGTTCTTC
CDR3aa: CASKPSGYNEQFF

j_gene: TRBJ1-5
v_gene: TRBV28
d_gene: .
abundance: .
CDR3nt: TGTGCCAGCATCTCTGGGGGACAATGGAGCAATCAGCCCCAGCATTTT
CDR3aa: CASISGGQWSNQPQHF

j_gene: TRBJ2-2
v_gene: TRBV5-1
d_gene: TRBD1
abundance: .
CDR3nt: TGCGCCAGCAGCCCAGGGGGTCTACGATCCACCGGGGAGCTGTTTTTT
CDR3aa: CASSPGGLRSTGELFF

j_gene: TRBJ2-4
v_gene: TRBV5-1
d_gene: TRBD2
abundance: .
CDR3nt: TGCGCCAGCAGCTTAATGACTAGCGGGAGGGCCAAAAACATTCAGTACTTC
CDR3aa: CASSLMTSGRAKNIQYF

j_gene: TRBJ2-7
v_gene: TRBV19
d_gene: TRBD2
abundance: .
CDR3nt: TGTGCCAGTAGTATGAGCGGGGAGAGCTCCTACGAGCAGTACTTC
CDR3aa: CASSMSGESSYEQYF

j_gene: TRBJ1-3
v_gene: TRBV21-1
d_gene: .
abundance: once
CDR3nt: TGTGCCAGCAGCAAAAAGGAAGTCAGGGTCGCTGGAAACACCATATATTTT
CDR3aa: CASSKKEVRVAGNTIYF

j_gene: TRBJ1-5
v_gene: TRBV30
d_gene: TRBD1
abundance: .
CDR3nt: TGTGCCTGGAGCGACCATGACAGGGTTAGCAATCAGCCCCAGCATTTT
CDR3aa: CAWSDHDRVSNQPQHF

j_gene: TRBJ2-3
v_gene: TRBV5-4
d_gene: TRBD2
abundance: .
CDR3nt: TGTGCAGTATTGCCACGGGGGGTCGAAGATACGCAGTATTTT
CDR3aa: CAVLPRGVEDTQYF

j_gene: TRBJ2-7
v_gene: TRBV3-1/TRBV3-2
d_gene: .
abundance: .
CDR3nt: TGTGCCAGCAGCCCGAGATCGTCCTACGAGCAGTACTTC
CDR3aa: CASSPRSSYEQYF

j_gene: TRBJ2-6
v_gene: TRBV18
d_gene: TRBD1
abundance: once
CDR3nt: TGTGCCAGCTCACAACAGGGGCGAAGGGCCAACGTCCTGACTTTC
CDR3aa: CASSQQGRRANVLTF

j_gene: TRBJ1-5
v_gene: TRBV2
d_gene: TRBD1
abundance: few
CDR3nt: TGTGCCAGCAGTGACCCAGGACAGGGTTTTAATCAGCCCCAGCATTTT
CDR3aa: CASSDPGQGFNQPQHF

j_gene: TRBJ2-5
v_gene: TRBV13
d_gene: .
abundance: .
CDR3nt: TGTGCCAGCAGCTTAGACCGCGGAGAGACCCAGTACTTC
CDR3aa: CASSLDRGETQYF

j_gene: TRBJ1-2
v_gene: TRBV28
d_gene: TRBD1
abundance: .
CDR3nt: TGTGCCAGCAGTCATTTACAGGGGGGGTATGGCTACACCTTC
CDR3aa: CASSHLQGGYGYTF

j_gene: TRBJ2-2
v_gene: TRBV7-3
d_gene: .
abundance: .
CDR3nt: TGTGCCAGCGGTCTGGGCCGGGGTGGGGAGCTGTTTTTT
CDR3aa: CASGLGRGGELFF

j_gene: TRBJ1-4
v_gene: TRBV3-1/TRBV3-2
d_gene: TRBD1
abundance: .
CDR3nt: TGTGCCAGCAGCCAATGGGGGACAGGAGTTAATGAAAAACTGTTTTTT
CDR3aa: CASSQWGTGVNEKLFF

j_gene: TRBJ2-7
v_gene: TRBV6-1
d_gene: TRBD1
abundance: few
CDR3nt: TGTGCCAGCAGTGAAAGGGGGCAGCTCGACGAGCAGTACTTC
CDR3aa: CASSERGQLDEQYF